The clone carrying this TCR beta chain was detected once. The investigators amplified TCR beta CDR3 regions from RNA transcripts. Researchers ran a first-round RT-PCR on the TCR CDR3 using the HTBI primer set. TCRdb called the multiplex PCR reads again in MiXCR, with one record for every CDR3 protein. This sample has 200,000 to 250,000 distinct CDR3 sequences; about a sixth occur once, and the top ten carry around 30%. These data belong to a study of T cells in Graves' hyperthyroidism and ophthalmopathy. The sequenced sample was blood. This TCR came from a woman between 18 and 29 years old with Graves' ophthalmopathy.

As DNA, the CDR3 is TGTGCCAGCATGGCGGACAGGGGAGCTGGAAACACCATATATTTT. Translation: CASMADRGAGNTIYF. The chain employs TRBV6-2 or TRBV6-3 and TRBJ1-3; 9 positions agree with TRBD1. V lost 7 bases, J lost 2 bases, and 6 bases stayed unmatched. Germline CDR1 MNHEY, CDR2 SVGEGT. This CDR3 has 15 residues.